Listed below are T cell receptor beta chains from one sample, sequenced in a study of T cells in tuberculosis. Some clones are missing from TCRdb's copy, which holds only in-frame ones; the method was immunoSEQ multiplex PCR. Found here are roughly 92,000 clones, just over 90% of them singletons; the top ten hold approximately 2%. The sequenced material came from CD1b-GMM tetramer-negative cells sorted from PBMCs. These receptors were collected from an adult woman with latent tuberculosis. The CDR3 runs from the conserved cysteine through the conserved F or W. A D gene is named only where the DNA matches it firmly. Clone size is stated in some rows and not others, as once, few, many or a class when expanded.

j_gene | d_gene | abundance | v_gene | CDR3nt | CDR3aa
TRBJ1-2 | TRBD1 | NA | TRBV2 | TGTGCCAGCAGCCCAGGGGGCGCATTTAACTATGGCTACACCTTC | CASSPGGAFNYGYTF
TRBJ2-7 | NA | NA | TRBV13 | TGTGCCAGCAGTTCATGGAGGGTGGGGGAGCAGTACTTC | CASSSWRVGEQYF
TRBJ1-5 | TRBD1 | NA | TRBV5-6 | TGTGCCAGCAGCTTTGGGACAGGGTATCAGCCCCAGCATTTT | CASSFGTGYQPQHF
TRBJ2-1 | NA | once | TRBV10-3 | TGTGCCATCAGTGAAGACAGGACACCCTACAATGAGCAGTTCTTC | CAISEDRTPYNEQFF
TRBJ2-6 | TRBD2 | once | TRBV5-1 | TGCGCCAGCAGCTCCGGTCCGGGGGGGCGTGGGGCCAACGTCCTGACTTTC | CASSSGPGGRGANVLTF
TRBJ2-3 | NA | NA | TRBV7-6 | TGTGCCAGCAGCTTACAGCCGTCGGCGGGGCTCACAGATACGCAGTATTTT | CASSLQPSAGLTDTQYF
TRBJ2-3 | TRBD2 | NA | TRBV9 | TGTGCCAGCAGCCCCCGGGGACTAGCGGCCGATACGCAGTATTTT | CASSPRGLAADTQYF
TRBJ2-3 | TRBD2 | NA | TRBV28 | TGTGCCAGCAGCCACCCCGGGGGGGCGTCAGATACGCAGTATTTT | CASSHPGGASDTQYF
TRBJ1-3 | NA | NA | TRBV7-9 | TGTGCCAGCAGCCCCACCACAGGGTCGAAAGGAGACACCATATATTTT | CASSPTTGSKGDTIYF
TRBJ2-7 | TRBD2 | NA | TRBV11-2 | TGTGCCAGCAGCTTATCGGGGGGCTACGAGCAGTACTTC | CASSLSGGYEQYF
TRBJ2-1 | TRBD2 | NA | TRBV4-1 | TGCGCCAGCAGCCAAGCTAGCGGGGGGCGGGATGAGCAGTTCTTC | CASSQASGGRDEQFF
TRBJ2-1 | TRBD1 | NA | TRBV27 | TGTGCCAGCAGTGGACAGGGGGGCTACAATGAGCAGTTCTTC | CASSGQGGYNEQFF
TRBJ2-1 | NA | NA | TRBV7-8 | TGTGCCAGCAGCTCCCAGGGTCGGGGGAGAACCTACAATGAGCAGTTCTTC | CASSSQGRGRTYNEQFF
TRBJ1-6 | TRBD1 | NA | TRBV7-9 | TGTGCCAGCAGCTTGGACAGGGTTAATTCACCCCTCCACTTT | CASSLDRVNSPLHF
TRBJ1-3 | TRBD1 | once | TRBV19 | TGTGCCAGTAGTCCGGGACAGACTGGAAACACCATATATTTT | CASSPGQTGNTIYF
TRBJ2-1 | NA | NA | TRBV9 | TGTGCCAGCAGCCCCCCCGGTCGTGAGCAGTTCTTC | CASSPPGREQFF
TRBJ1-2 | NA | NA | TRBV19 | TGTGCCAGTGGCTTCATCCTGAGGGACATAATCCTGGGAGGCTACACCTTC | CASGFILRDIILGGYTF
TRBJ2-7 | NA | NA | TRBV19 | TGTGCCAGTAGTATAGATGAGGGAAGTTCCAACGAGCAGTACTTC | CASSIDEGSSNEQYF
TRBJ1-1 | NA | NA | TRBV27 | TGTGCCAGCAGCCCACCCCAGGGGCCCGGAAACACTGAAGCTTTCTTT | CASSPPQGPGNTEAFF
TRBJ2-7 | TRBD1 | once | TRBV19 | TGTGCCAGTAGTATGGAGACAGGGGCCTACGAGCAGTACTTC | CASSMETGAYEQYF
TRBJ1-5 | TRBD1 | NA | TRBV28 | TGTGCCAGCAGTGGTTGGGGACAGGGTAATCAGCCCCAGCATTTT | CASSGWGQGNQPQHF
TRBJ1-5 | TRBD1 | NA | TRBV6-1 | TGTGCCAGCAGTTCGACAGGGTCTCAGCCCCAGCATTTT | CASSSTGSQPQHF
TRBJ1-1 | NA | NA | TRBV28 | TGTGCCAGCAGTTTTACGGGGAACACTGAAGCTTTCTTT | CASSFTGNTEAFF
TRBJ2-5 | NA | NA | TRBV14 | TGTGCCAGCAGCCCCCGTGGAGGGGCTCAAAGGGAGACCCAGTACTTC | CASSPRGGAQRETQYF
TRBJ2-3 | TRBD1 | NA | TRBV5-1 | TGCGCCAGCAGTCGGACAGGGGGTACAGATACGCAGTATTTT | CASSRTGGTDTQYF
TRBJ1-2 | NA | NA | TRBV2 | TGTGCCAGCAGTGAAGGGGACATAGGGATTTATGGCTACACCTTC | CASSEGDIGIYGYTF
TRBJ1-2 | TRBD1 | NA | TRBV6-6 | TGTGCCAGCAGCCCCGACAGGGCCTATGGCTACACCTTC | CASSPDRAYGYTF
TRBJ1-2 | NA | NA | TRBV28 | TGTGCCAGCAACCCTACAGGGATGGGTGACATGAGGTATGGCTACACCTTC | CASNPTGMGDMRYGYTF
TRBJ1-4 | TRBD1 | few | TRBV6-5 | TGTGCCAGCAGTTACAGGGACAGCTCAAGGGAAAAACTGTTTTTT | CASSYRDSSREKLFF
TRBJ1-1 | NA | NA | TRBV15 | TGTGCCACCAGCAGCCCAACAGCGAACACTGAAGCTTTCTTT | CATSSPTANTEAFF
TRBJ1-4 | TRBD1 | NA | TRBV27 | TGTGCCAGCAGTTTATCTGGGACAGGGGGCAAGGATAATGAAAAACTGTTTTTT | CASSLSGTGGKDNEKLFF
TRBJ2-7 | TRBD2 | NA | TRBV19 | TGTGCCAGTAAGAGCGGGGGGGCGATAGACTACGAGCAGTACTTC | CASKSGGAIDYEQYF
TRBJ1-4 | TRBD1 | NA | TRBV14 | TGTGCCAGCAGCCAAGTAACAGGGGGGTCTAATGAAAAACTGTTTTTT | CASSQVTGGSNEKLFF
TRBJ1-4 | TRBD1 | NA | TRBV19 | TGTGCCAGTAGTGGGGGACAGCGACATGAAAAACTGTTTTTT | CASSGGQRHEKLFF
TRBJ1-6 | NA | NA | TRBV11-2 | TGTGCCAGCAGCTCGAACTCGGGATCGGCAGGCCTGGGGAATTCACCCCTCCACTTT | CASSSNSGSAGLGNSPLHF
TRBJ2-3 | TRBD1 | NA | TRBV5-1 | TGCGCCAGCAGCTGGGACAGGGGGAATACAGATACGCAGTATTTT | CASSWDRGNTDTQYF
TRBJ1-5 | TRBD1 | NA | TRBV19 | TGTGCCAGTACTTCCGAGACAGGGCCCAATCAGCCCCAGCATTTT | CASTSETGPNQPQHF
TRBJ1-6 | TRBD1 | NA | TRBV5-1 | TGCGCCAGCAGCCTAGGACAGGGTGAATCACCCCTCCACTTT | CASSLGQGESPLHF
TRBJ1-2 | TRBD1 | NA | TRBV14 | TGTGCCAGCAGCCAAACAGGGGGCGCGAATGGCTACACCTTC | CASSQTGGANGYTF
TRBJ2-5 | NA | once | TRBV7-7 | TGTGCTAGCAGCTTCCTCCTCCAAGAGACCCAGTACTTC | CASSFLLQETQYF
TRBJ2-5 | NA | NA | TRBV7-2 | TGTGCCAGCAGCTTAATGGGACCTGTGGGGGGAGAGACCCAGTACTTC | CASSLMGPVGGETQYF
TRBJ1-4 | NA | NA | TRBV11-2 | TGTGCCAGCAGCTTAGGGCGGAATAATGAAAAACTGTTTTTT | CASSLGRNNEKLFF
TRBJ1-1 | NA | NA | TRBV5-1 | TGCGCCAGCAGCTTTTCAGGCGCTGAAGCTTTCTTT | CASSFSGAEAFF
TRBJ2-5 | NA | few | TRBV5-4 | TGTGCCAGCACCACGGAGGAGGGGGCAGGGGAGACCCAGTACTTC | CASTTEEGAGETQYF
TRBJ2-1 | NA | NA | TRBV20-1 | TGCAGTGCAGAGGATGGCGATGAGCAGTTCTTC | CSAEDGDEQFF
TRBJ2-4 | NA | NA | TRBV27 | TGTGCCAGCAGTTCAGGGATTTCCTCAGGGTCCAAAAACATTCAGTACTTC | CASSSGISSGSKNIQYF
TRBJ2-3 | NA | NA | TRBV6-5 | TGTGCCAGCAGTTGGAGGCAGTCAGATACGCAGTATTTT | CASSWRQSDTQYF
TRBJ1-5 | NA | NA | TRBV19 | TGTGCCAGTAGTCATCCGGGGGGTAGCAATCAGCCCCAGCATTTT | CASSHPGGSNQPQHF
TRBJ1-2 | NA | NA | TRBV19 | TGTGCCAGTAGTATATCCTACGGGAGTAACTATGGCTACACCTTC | CASSISYGSNYGYTF
TRBJ1-3 | NA | NA | TRBV28 | TGTGCCAGCATCCTAGGACTCGATGGAAACACCACATATTTT | CASILGLDGNTTYF
TRBJ2-5 | TRBD2 | NA | TRBV27 | TGTGCCAGCAGTCCTCACCTCCCACCAGGGCGGGGGGACCTTCAAGAGACCCAGTACTTC | CASSPHLPPGRGDLQETQYF
TRBJ2-1 | TRBD2 | NA | TRBV7-6 | TGTGCCAGCAGCCCCGGCGGGGGGTGGGCCTCCTACAATGAGCAGTTCTTC | CASSPGGGWASYNEQFF